This is a list of T cell receptor beta chains from one sample in a study of OX40 agonist ivuxolimab in advanced cancers. Profiled with immunoSEQ multiplex PCR; TCRdb holds only in-frame clones, not every one. Altogether more than 75,000 clones are present, roughly 86% being singletons, with the ten largest covering about 0.89%. The sequencing used CD4+ or CD8+ T cells sorted from blood, collected in a trial of the OX40 agonist ivuxolimab. The receptor source for this set is an adult with an advanced solid tumor such as melanoma, head and neck, liver or kidney cancer. CDR3s include the opening cysteine and the closing phenylalanine or tryptophan. The order of the fields is V gene, clone size, D gene, J gene, CDR3 protein, CDR3 DNA. D genes are given only for firm matches. Only some rows state a clone size, as once, few, many or a class for expanded clones.

v_gene: TRBV5-1
abundance: .
d_gene: .
j_gene: TRBJ1-6
CDR3aa: CASSLIGGNSPLHF
CDR3nt: TGCGCCAGCAGCTTGATAGGGGGTAATTCACCCCTCCACTTT

v_gene: TRBV19
abundance: .
d_gene: .
j_gene: TRBJ1-4
CDR3aa: CASSPNTMEKLFF
CDR3nt: TGTGCCAGTAGTCCGAATACCATGGAAAAACTGTTTTTT

v_gene: TRBV2
abundance: once
d_gene: TRBD1
j_gene: TRBJ2-7
CDR3aa: CASRTGGASYEQYF
CDR3nt: TGTGCCAGCAGGACAGGGGGCGCATCCTACGAGCAGTACTTC

v_gene: TRBV2
abundance: .
d_gene: .
j_gene: TRBJ1-1
CDR3aa: CASTRAENTEAFF
CDR3nt: TGTGCCAGCACTCGGGCAGAGAACACTGAAGCTTTCTTT

v_gene: TRBV15
abundance: .
d_gene: .
j_gene: TRBJ1-4
CDR3aa: CATSRPGLTNEKLFF
CDR3nt: TGTGCCACCAGCAGGCCGGGCCTCACTAATGAAAAACTGTTTTTT

v_gene: TRBV5-1
abundance: .
d_gene: .
j_gene: TRBJ1-2
CDR3aa: CASSLGRQGSDGYTF
CDR3nt: TGCGCCAGCAGCTTGGGTCGCCAGGGGTCGGATGGCTACACCTTC

v_gene: TRBV6-5
abundance: .
d_gene: TRBD2
j_gene: TRBJ2-7
CDR3aa: CASSYSGGGWYEQYF
CDR3nt: TGTGCCAGCAGTTACTCGGGCGGGGGGTGGTACGAGCAGTACTTC

v_gene: TRBV15
abundance: .
d_gene: TRBD1
j_gene: TRBJ1-2
CDR3aa: CATSRLTGVNYGYTF
CDR3nt: TGTGCCACCAGCAGACTTACAGGGGTTAACTATGGCTACACCTTC

v_gene: TRBV7-2
abundance: .
d_gene: .
j_gene: TRBJ2-6
CDR3aa: CASSLRDQGSGANVLTF
CDR3nt: TGTGCCAGCAGCTTAAGGGATCAGGGCTCTGGGGCCAACGTCCTGACTTTC

v_gene: TRBV7-8
abundance: .
d_gene: .
j_gene: TRBJ1-4
CDR3aa: CASSPRDKVPTNEKLFF
CDR3nt: TGTGCCAGCAGCCCCCGGGACAAAGTCCCAACTAATGAAAAACTGTTTTTT

v_gene: TRBV7-9
abundance: once
d_gene: .
j_gene: TRBJ2-2
CDR3aa: CASRLDLGGELFF
CDR3nt: TGTGCCAGCCGCTTAGATCTGGGCGGGGAGCTGTTTTTT

v_gene: TRBV30
abundance: .
d_gene: .
j_gene: TRBJ1-4
CDR3aa: CAWSAGLPNEKLFF
CDR3nt: TGTGCCTGGAGTGCGGGGCTCCCTAATGAAAAACTGTTTTTT

v_gene: TRBV5-5
abundance: .
d_gene: .
j_gene: TRBJ2-5
CDR3aa: CASSFGAVQETQYF
CDR3nt: TGTGCCAGCAGCTTCGGGGCCGTTCAAGAGACCCAGTACTTC

v_gene: TRBV27
abundance: .
d_gene: .
j_gene: TRBJ2-3
CDR3aa: CASSWKASTDTQYF
CDR3nt: TGTGCCAGCAGTTGGAAAGCTAGCACAGATACGCAGTATTTT

v_gene: TRBV5-1
abundance: .
d_gene: TRBD1
j_gene: TRBJ2-3
CDR3aa: CASSPGQEQTDTQYF
CDR3nt: TGCGCCAGCAGCCCTGGACAGGAACAAACAGATACGCAGTATTTT

v_gene: TRBV2
abundance: .
d_gene: .
j_gene: TRBJ1-5
CDR3aa: CASSAGDTYLYHYSNQPQHF
CDR3nt: TGTGCCAGCAGTGCGGGGGACACGTACTTGTACCATTATAGCAATCAGCCCCAGCATTTT

v_gene: TRBV2
abundance: .
d_gene: TRBD1
j_gene: TRBJ2-2
CDR3aa: CASRETGGTGELFF
CDR3nt: TGTGCCAGCAGGGAAACAGGGGGCACCGGGGAGCTGTTTTTT

v_gene: TRBV6-5
abundance: .
d_gene: .
j_gene: TRBJ1-4
CDR3aa: CASSYPRPPTNEKLFF
CDR3nt: TGTGCCAGCAGTTACCCCAGGCCTCCAACTAATGAAAAACTGTTTTTT

v_gene: TRBV5-1
abundance: .
d_gene: .
j_gene: TRBJ2-5
CDR3aa: CASTQGMGYQETQYF
CDR3nt: TGCGCCAGCACCCAGGGCATGGGGTACCAAGAGACCCAGTACTTC

v_gene: TRBV19
abundance: .
d_gene: .
j_gene: TRBJ1-1
CDR3aa: CASSLDRMGTEAFF
CDR3nt: TGTGCCAGTAGCCTAGACAGGATGGGTACTGAAGCTTTCTTT

v_gene: TRBV7-2
abundance: .
d_gene: .
j_gene: TRBJ2-3
CDR3aa: CASSLNRVGSADTQYF
CDR3nt: TGTGCCAGCAGCTTAAATCGCGTCGGGAGCGCAGATACGCAGTATTTT

v_gene: TRBV19
abundance: .
d_gene: TRBD2
j_gene: TRBJ2-1
CDR3aa: CASSTPSTASGKGFEQFF
CDR3nt: TGTGCCAGTAGTACCCCCTCAACAGCTAGCGGGAAAGGGTTTGAGCAGTTCTTC

v_gene: TRBV6-6
abundance: .
d_gene: .
j_gene: TRBJ1-1
CDR3aa: CASSLEGVTEAFF
CDR3nt: TGTGCCAGCAGCCTGGAGGGGGTTACTGAAGCTTTCTTT

v_gene: TRBV7-9
abundance: .
d_gene: .
j_gene: TRBJ1-1
CDR3aa: CASSLEQGGRTEAFF
CDR3nt: TGTGCCAGCAGCTTAGAACAGGGAGGGCGGACTGAAGCTTTCTTT

v_gene: TRBV19
abundance: .
d_gene: TRBD1
j_gene: TRBJ1-1
CDR3aa: CASSMLDRDSTEAFF
CDR3nt: TGTGCCAGTAGTATGTTGGACAGGGATAGCACTGAAGCTTTCTTT

v_gene: TRBV2
abundance: .
d_gene: .
j_gene: TRBJ2-3
CDR3aa: CASRGRGAGTDTQYF
CDR3nt: TGTGCCAGCAGGGGCCGGGGGGCCGGGACAGATACGCAGTATTTT

v_gene: TRBV6-1
abundance: .
d_gene: .
j_gene: TRBJ2-1
CDR3aa: CASSEMASVNNEQFF
CDR3nt: TGTGCCAGCAGTGAAATGGCTAGCGTGAACAATGAGCAGTTCTTC

v_gene: TRBV19
abundance: .
d_gene: .
j_gene: TRBJ1-2
CDR3aa: CASSIAGVAGYTF
CDR3nt: TGTGCCAGTAGTATAGCGGGGGTTGCTGGCTACACCTTC

v_gene: TRBV19
abundance: once
d_gene: TRBD1
j_gene: TRBJ2-7
CDR3aa: CASSPPPGQGVVEQYF
CDR3nt: TGTGCCAGTAGTCCTCCTCCGGGACAGGGGGTTGTCGAGCAGTACTTC

v_gene: TRBV6-6
abundance: .
d_gene: .
j_gene: TRBJ2-7
CDR3aa: CASSYGREQYF
CDR3nt: TGTGCCAGCAGTTACGGTCGGGAGCAGTACTTC

v_gene: TRBV5-1
abundance: .
d_gene: .
j_gene: TRBJ1-4
CDR3aa: CASTPSGYNEKLFF
CDR3nt: TGCGCCAGCACGCCCTCAGGGTATAATGAAAAACTGTTTTTT

v_gene: TRBV6-5
abundance: .
d_gene: .
j_gene: TRBJ2-3
CDR3aa: CATQQDGSTDTQYF
CDR3nt: TGTGCCACCCAGCAGGACGGGAGCACAGATACGCAGTATTTT

v_gene: TRBV19
abundance: .
d_gene: TRBD1
j_gene: TRBJ1-2
CDR3aa: CAALPRGLGYGYTF
CDR3nt: TGTGCCGCTCTACCCAGGGGGCTCGGCTATGGCTACACCTTC

v_gene: TRBV19
abundance: few
d_gene: TRBD1
j_gene: TRBJ2-7
CDR3aa: CASSLSAGGIYEQYF
CDR3nt: TGTGCCAGTAGCCTATCGGCAGGGGGCATCTACGAGCAGTACTTC

v_gene: TRBV7-9
abundance: many
d_gene: TRBD2
j_gene: TRBJ2-5
CDR3aa: CASSVQLAGGQETQYF
CDR3nt: TGTGCCAGCAGCGTCCAACTAGCGGGGGGGCAAGAGACCCAGTACTTC